One and the same sample provided the 18 T cell receptor beta chains below, sequenced in a study of breast tumors, draining lymph nodes, adjacent tissues. TCRdb independently ran MiXCR on the multiplex PCR reads; one entry per CDR3 protein. The sample yields approximately 170,000 distinct CDR3 sequences, approximately 30% seen once. Axillary draining lymph nodes of breast cancer patients supplied the node samples. Sequencing used axillary lymph node tissue. The source of these receptors is a female donor with breast cancer. Some clones in this sample may be carry-over from other donors' samples.

At least ten counts were recorded for this clonotype. The chain uses TRBV12-3 or TRBV12-4 and TRBJ1-4; possible D gene TRBD1, 5 bases. This CDR3 has 18 amino acids. Between the trimmed V and J ends, which lost 5 bases and 7 bases, there was a span of 26 bases. The CDR3 spells CASSGKKGWVGGGEKLFF. Written as DNA, the CDR3 is TGTGCCAGCAGTGGAAAAAAGGGGTGGGTGGGGGGAGGTGAAAAACTGTTTTTT.

This clonotype has more than one count but fewer than ten. The V gene is TRBV3-1, the J gene TRBJ1-4, with D possibly being TRBD1 (6 bases). This CDR3 has 15 residues. Trimming stripped 1 base from V and 2 bases from J, with 8 bases between. The germline CDR1 and CDR2 sequences are LGHDT and YNNKEL (reference sequence). The DNA for the CDR3 is TGTGCCAGCAGCCAAGTCGGGGGCACTAATGAAAAACTGTTTTTT. Protein sequence: CASSQVGGTNEKLFF.

Turning to this clonotype: Compared with germline, one end of the junction differs, possibly owing to a read error. The genes are TRBV7-3 and TRBJ2-1; 9 bases are shared with TRBD2. Germline-derived CDR1 and CDR2 are SGHTA and FQGTGA. The CDR3 contains 15 residues. CDR3 in amino acids: CAGSLKSSGVGEQLF. In nucleotides, the CDR3 is TGTGCCGGCAGCTTAAAGTCTAGCGGGGTGGGTGAGCAGCTCTTC.

This clonotype showed up just a few times. The genes are TRBV12-3 or TRBV12-4 and TRBJ2-2; perhaps TRBD1 as D (5 bases). The germline V and J ends were trimmed by 3 bases and 8 bases, with 13 bases remaining between them. The CDR3 length is 14 residues. The CDR3, as DNA: TGTGCCAGCAGTTTCCCAGGGTATCGGGGGGAGCTGTTTTTT. This codes for CASSFPGYRGELFF.

In the case of this clonotype: The germline gene is not matched at one end of the junction; a read error may be the cause. This chain joins TRBV7-3 and TRBJ2-6; D might be TRBD1 or TRBD2, each matching 5 bases. Germline CDR1 is SGHTA and CDR2 is FQGTGA. CDR3 length: 15 amino acids. The CDR3 here is CAGGSGYSGANVLTF. CDR3 bases: TGTGCCGGCGGATCGGGGTACTCTGGGGCCAACGTCCTGACCTTC.

This clonotype was picked up many times. This sequence joins TRBV12-3 or TRBV12-4 and TRBJ2-2; 8 nucleotides align to TRBD1. V lost 7 bases, J lost 4 bases, and 8 bases stayed unmatched. This CDR3 is built from 15 residues. The CDR3 reads CASKPTGGGTGELFF. The CDR3 coding sequence is TGTGCCAGCAAGCCTACAGGGGGTGGCACCGGGGAGCTGTTTTTT.

This clonotype was detected many times. The CDR3 DNA sequence: TGTGCCAGCAGCTCAGGACTAGCGGGGGGGTATGAGCAGTTCTTC. The encoded protein is CASSSGLAGGYEQFF. V and J are TRBV7-9 and TRBJ2-1; 15 nucleotides align to TRBD2. The length of the CDR3 is 15 residues. CDR1 SEHNR and CDR2 FQNEAQ come from the germline V gene (reference sequence). The J segment lost 8 bases and the V segment lost 4 bases, leaving 3 bases of the junction unmatched.

The chain recombines TRBV27 with TRBJ2-1; a possible D gene is TRBD1 (6 bases). The CDR3 spans 13 residues. Trimming removed 6 bases from V and 2 bases from J, with 8 bases in between. The germline V gene has CDR1 MNHEY and CDR2 SMNVEV (reference sequence). The CDR3 bases are TGTGCCAGCAGGAGGGACACCTACAATGAGCAGTTCTTC. This translates into CASRRDTYNEQFF.

J is TRBJ2-1 and V is TRBV2; TRBD2 matches at 12 bases. Germline loops: CDR1 SNHLY, CDR2 FYNNEI. The CDR3 spans 16 residues. V trimming: 3 bases; J trimming: 9 bases; junction bases outside the gene matches: 9. The CDR3 spells CASSDPSGRAKGEQFF. The CDR3 coding sequence is TGTGCCAGCAGTGACCCTAGCGGGAGGGCCAAGGGTGAGCAGTTCTTC.

This clonotype was recorded at least ten times. The chain carries TRBV29-1 and TRBJ1-2, with D unresolved. This CDR3 comprises 12 residues. Germline CDR1 reads SQVTM; CDR2 reads ANQGSEA. V dropped 1 base and J dropped 5 bases, with 8 bases sitting between them. This CDR3 reads CSVEGERYGYTF. CDR3 in DNA: TGCAGCGTTGAAGGAGAGAGATATGGCTACACCTTC.

There are many counts of this clonotype. V is TRBV29-1 and J is TRBJ1-4; D not certain. The V end lost 7 bases, the J end lost 0 bases, and 9 bases lay between the germline ends. This CDR3 contains 13 residues. Germline values: CDR1 SQVTM, CDR2 ANQGSEA. CDR3 residues: CSGNSATNEKLFF. The CDR3 DNA reads as TGCAGCGGCAACAGTGCAACTAATGAAAAACTGTTTTTT.

The table lists this clonotype with a count of one. The CDR3 reads CASSGQGHLAPLHF. The CDR3 region has the DNA TGTGCCAGCAGCGGACAGGGACACTTGGCACCCCTCCACTTT. This sequence joins TRBV7-9 and TRBJ1-6; 8 nucleotides match TRBD1. In germline, CDR1 is SEHNR, CDR2 FQNEAQ (reference sequence). With 5 bases clipped from V and 11 bases from J, the junction kept 8 bases outside the gene matches. The CDR3 runs to 14 residues.

To note about this clonotype: This may be a read error: a much more frequent sequence differs by one nucleotide. The V gene is TRBV20-1, the J gene TRBJ2-5, with TRBD2 as a possible D gene (6 bases). The CDR3 is 14 residues long. The V end was cut by 5 bases, the J end by 7 bases, with 20 bases between. Germline V lookup: CDR1 DFQATT, CDR2 SNEGSKA (reference sequence). The CDR3 is CSAGDSVLRATQYF. The CDR3 DNA reads TGCAGTGCTGGGGACTCGGTCCTACGGGCGACCCAGTACTTC.

This clonotype was counted ten times or more. The V gene is TRBV15, the J gene TRBJ2-2, with D tentatively TRBD2 (5 bases). Germline V gives CDR1 LNHNV, CDR2 YYDKDF (reference sequence). Deletions cut 0 bases from V and 6 bases from J, with 11 bases between. The CDR3 runs 15 residues. CDR3 nucleotide sequence: TGTGCCACCAGCAGAGATATGCTAGCCGCCGGGGAGCTGTTTTTT. Protein product: CATSRDMLAAGELFF.

This clonotype was seen at least ten times. The gene calls are TRBV5-8 and TRBJ1-2; maybe TRBD1 (5 bases). The V gene lost 2 bases and the J gene lost 4 bases, with 12 bases spanning the gap. CDR3 length: 14 amino acids. The germline V gene encodes CDR1 SGHTS and CDR2 YDEGEE. CDR3 sequence: CASSLGDGPYGYTF. DNA for the CDR3: TGTGCCAGCAGCTTAGGGGACGGTCCCTATGGCTACACCTTC.

CDR3 sequence reads: CASSDSAGGKTQYF. Written as DNA, the CDR3 is TGCGCCAGCAGTGACTCGGCAGGGGGCAAGACCCAGTACTTC. The chain uses TRBV10-1 and TRBJ2-5, with 8 bases fitting TRBD1. CDR1 and CDR2 from the germline V gene are WNHNN and SYGVQD (reference sequence). J gave up 6 bases and V 3 bases, and 6 bases lay outside the gene matches. The CDR3 covers 14 residues.

The J gene is TRBJ2-7, the V gene TRBV14, with a weak D call TRBD2 (5 bases). The CDR3 is 13 residues long. Germline V gives CDR1 SGHDN, CDR2 FVKESK. Trimming left V 2 bases short and J 9 bases short, with 14 bases between. For the CDR3, the DNA is TGTGCCAGCAGCCAACATCCGGGGTCGGGGCAGTACTTC. Its translation is CASSQHPGSGQYF.

This clonotype was seen a few times. The rearrangement joins TRBV27 to TRBJ2-7; no definite D call. The CDR3 has 11 residues. CDR1 MNHEY and CDR2 SMNVEV come from the germline V gene (reference sequence). The germline V and J ends were trimmed by 8 bases and 3 bases, with 8 bases remaining between them. Here the CDR3 reads CASEKGYEQYF. In DNA form, the CDR3 reads TGTGCCAGCGAGAAGGGCTACGAGCAGTACTTC.